This TCR beta chain was found in a study of shared clonotypes between healthy human individuals. General observations from the study: The study found lower generation probabilities in non-shared clonotypes than in those shared by all four donors.

Trimming took 4 bases from V and 7 from J, leaving 12 bases between them. This CDR3 region has 13 residues. Germline V CDR1 and CDR2: KGHSH, LQKENI. About 30,000 T cell genomes (about 0.2 ug DNA) went into each sorted-subset replicate. Sequencing used immunoSEQ multiplex PCR; TCRdb keeps in-frame clones, though not all of them. The sample includes some 2,000,000 clones, 90% to 95% seen only once; the top ten take 0.13%. A word on this clone: Its antigen remains unidentified.

Sequencing was done on a sample of naive CD4+ T cells sorted from blood. The sample's subset: CD45RA+ positively selected. The TCR was taken from a man between 18 and 35 years old in good health. This chain joins TRBV18 and TRBJ2-3; D not resolved. CDR3 amino acids: CASSRSSQYTQYF. The DNA for the CDR3 is TGTGCCAGCTCACGATCCTCACAATATACGCAGTATTTT. The whole variable domain, filled in from reference TRBV18 and TRBJ2-3, reads NAGVMQNPRHLVRRRGQEARLRCSPMKGHSHVYWYRQLPEEGLKFMVYLQKENIIDESGMPKERFSAEFPKEGPSILRIQQVVRGDSAAYFCASSRSSQYTQYFGPGTRLTVL.